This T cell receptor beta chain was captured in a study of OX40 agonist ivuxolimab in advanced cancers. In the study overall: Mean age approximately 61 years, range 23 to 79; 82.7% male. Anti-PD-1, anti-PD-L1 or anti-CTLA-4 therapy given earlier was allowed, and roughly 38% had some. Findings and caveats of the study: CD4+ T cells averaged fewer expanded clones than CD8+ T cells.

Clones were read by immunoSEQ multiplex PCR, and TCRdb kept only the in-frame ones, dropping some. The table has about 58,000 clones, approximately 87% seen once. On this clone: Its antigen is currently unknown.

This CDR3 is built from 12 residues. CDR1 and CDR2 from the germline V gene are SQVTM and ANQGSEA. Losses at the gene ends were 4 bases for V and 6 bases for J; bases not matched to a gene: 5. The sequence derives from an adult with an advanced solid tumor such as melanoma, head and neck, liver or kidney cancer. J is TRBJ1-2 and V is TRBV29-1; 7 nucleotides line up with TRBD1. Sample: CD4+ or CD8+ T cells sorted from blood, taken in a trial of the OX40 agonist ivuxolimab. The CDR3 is CSVVGQGDGYTF. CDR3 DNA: TGCAGCGTTGTTGGTCAGGGGGATGGCTACACCTTC. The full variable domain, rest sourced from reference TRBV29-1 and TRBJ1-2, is SAVISQKPSRDICQRGTSLTIQCQVDSQVTMMFWYRQQPGQSLTLIATANQGSEATYESGFVIDKFPISRPNLTFSTLTVSNMSPEDSSIYLCSVVGQGDGYTFGSGTRLTVV.